The 22 T cell receptor beta chains presented below share a single source sample, sequenced in a study of T cell repertoires in cytomegalovirus infection. TCRdb recomputed calls from the reads with MiXCR, one row per CDR3 protein. Here the sample spans about a million distinct CDR3 sequences, under 40% being singletons. These receptors' targets are unknown. The specimen comprised cultured CD8+ T cells from PBMCs, sampled from culture after CMV antigen stimulation. The receptors were gathered from a human donor in good health (CMV status not recorded). Some clones in this sample may be carry-over from other donors' samples.

The chain employs TRBV7-9 and TRBJ2-5, with 8 bases that match TRBD2. Germline-derived CDR1 and CDR2 are SEHNR and FQNEAQ (reference sequence). V dropped 5 bases and J dropped 1; count of bases not matched to a gene: 15. This CDR3 region has 18 residues. In DNA form, the CDR3 reads TGTGCCAGCAGCCCCCGGAGCGTCGGAGCGGGGGCCCAAGAGACCCAGTACTTC. It codes for CASSPRSVGAGAQETQYF.

CDR3 sequence: CASRILRGTPEAFF. The CDR3 DNA follows: TGTGCCAGTAGGATCCTTAGAGGGACGCCTGAAGCTTTCTTT. The chain is built from TRBV19 and TRBJ1-1; a possible D gene is TRBD1 (5 bases). Germline V lookup: CDR1 LNHDA, CDR2 SQIVND (reference sequence). The V end lost 6 bases, the J end lost 6 bases, and 17 bases lay between the germline ends. The CDR3 loop spans 14 amino acids.

Only a few counts were recorded for this clonotype. The genes are TRBV5-6 and TRBJ2-7; D is undetermined. The CDR3 consists of 13 residues. Trimming took 0 bases from V and 3 from J, leaving 7 bases between them. Germline V gives CDR1 SGHDT, CDR2 YYEEEE. The CDR3 sequence is CASSLETVYEQYF. CDR3 bases: TGTGCCAGCAGCTTGGAGACGGTCTACGAGCAGTACTTC. The full variable domain, in which reference TRBV5-6 and TRBJ2-7 provide the parts outside the CDR3, is DAGVTQSPTHLIKTRGQQVTLRCSPKSGHDTVSWYQQALGQGPQFIFQYYEEEERQRGNFPDRFSGHQFPNYSSELNVNALLLGDSALYLCASSLETVYEQYFGPGTRLTVT.

The chain recombines TRBV7-8 with TRBJ1-5; TRBD1 matches at 9 bases. CDR3 length: 15 residues. V was pared by 5 bases and J by 4 bases, with 6 bases of the junction left unmatched. Germline CDR1 SGHVS, CDR2 FQNEAQ. CDR3 in DNA: TGTGCCAGCAGCCCCCAAGGGACAGGGAATCAGCCCCAGCATTTT. Translating it yields CASSPQGTGNQPQHF. Full variable domain (remainder filled in from reference TRBV7-8 and TRBJ1-5): GAGVSQSPRYKVAKRGQDVALRCDPISGHVSLFWYQQALGQGPEFLTYFQNEAQLDKSGLPSDRFFAERPEGSVSTLKIQRTQQEDSAVYLCASSPQGTGNQPQHFGDGTRLSIL.

The chain combines TRBV19 with TRBJ2-2, with 7 bases fitting TRBD2. The CDR3 sequence is 14 residues long. Germline V gene lookup returns CDR1 LNHDA and CDR2 SQIVND (reference sequence). Trimming took 7 bases from V and 3 from J; bases not matched to a gene: 5. CDR3 sequence (DNA): TGTGCCAGTACCCCCCGGGGGGACACCGGGGAGCTGTTTTTT. This encodes CASTPRGDTGELFF.

The chain carries TRBV2 and TRBJ2-5; possibly TRBD2 for D (5 bases). Germline lookup yields CDR1 SNHLY and CDR2 FYNNEI. CDR3 size: 13 residues. The V end was cut by 7 bases, the J end by 0 bases, with 9 bases between. This chain's CDR3 is CASISDYQETQYF. The CDR3 nucleotides are TGTGCCAGCATTAGCGACTACCAAGAGACCCAGTACTTC.

This clonotype turned up a few times. The CDR3 loop reads CASSFLDRLLGDQETQYF. The CDR3, as DNA: TGTGCCAGCAGCTTTCTGGACAGGTTGTTAGGGGACCAAGAGACCCAGTACTTC. J is TRBJ2-5 and V is TRBV7-9; 7 bases are shared with TRBD1. This CDR3 is built from 18 residues. V dropped 3 bases and J dropped 0; count of bases not matched to a gene: 13. Germline CDR1 and CDR2: SEHNR and FQNEAQ (reference sequence).

In its sample, this clonotype was seen many times. The chain carries TRBV6-5 and TRBJ2-1, with D possibly being TRBD1 or TRBD2 (5 bases each). This CDR3 contains 13 residues. Germline CDR1 MNHEY, CDR2 SVGAGI. V lost 0 bases to trimming and J lost 5 bases, with 5 bases between them. CDR3 sequence (DNA): TGTGCCAGCAGTTACTCGGGGGACAATGAGCAGTTCTTC. Residues: CASSYSGDNEQFF.

This clonotype was counted only a few times. The V call is TRBV28, the J call TRBJ2-5, with TRBD2 matching 11 bases. J was trimmed by 9 bases and V by 4 bases; bases with no gene match: 7. The CDR3 sequence is 14 residues long. CDR1 is MDHEN and CDR2 is SYDVKM in the germline V gene. As DNA, the CDR3 is TGTGCCAGCAGTTACGCTAGCGGGGGGAAATCCCAGTACTTC. Protein: CASSYASGGKSQYF. The entire variable domain, with the rest obtained from reference TRBV28 and TRBJ2-5, is as follows: DVKVTQSSRYLVKRTGEKVFLECVQDMDHENMFWYRQDPGLGLRLIYFSYDVKMKEKGDIPEGYSVSREKKERFSLILESASTNQTSMYLCASSYASGGKSQYFGPGTRLLVL.

This clonotype was detected a few times. V usage is TRBV7-6 and J usage is TRBJ2-1; D is possibly TRBD2 (6 bases). The V end was cut by 4 bases, the J end by 10 bases, with 20 bases between. The CDR3 contains 15 residues. Germline values: CDR1 SGHVS, CDR2 FNYEAQ. CDR3 DNA: TGTGCCAGCAGCTCCCCGGGACTCCCTGTAGGGGAGCAGTTCTTC. The encoded protein is CASSSPGLPVGEQFF.

This clonotype was detected ten times or more. This chain links TRBV4-1 with TRBJ2-1; the D is unclear. The V and J ends lost 0 bases and 7 bases respectively, with 4 bases between them. Germline V gives CDR1 MGHRA, CDR2 YSYEKL. The CDR3 extends over 12 amino acids. The CDR3 reads CASSQDRNEQFF. In DNA, the CDR3 is TGCGCCAGCAGCCAAGACCGAAATGAGCAGTTCTTC.

This clonotype was detected only once. The chain recombines TRBV7-8 with TRBJ1-1; the match to TRBD1 covers 7 bases. Unmatched junction bases numbered 8, after V lost 5 bases and J lost 2 bases. The CDR3 contains 15 residues. The germline V gene encodes CDR1 SGHVS and CDR2 FQNEAQ. CDR3 residues: CASSGYRGVNTEAFF. CDR3 DNA: TGTGCCAGCAGCGGATACAGGGGAGTTAACACTGAAGCTTTCTTT. Combining the CDR3 with reference TRBV7-8 and TRBJ1-1 gives the whole variable domain GAGVSQSPRYKVAKRGQDVALRCDPISGHVSLFWYQQALGQGPEFLTYFQNEAQLDKSGLPSDRFFAERPEGSVSTLKIQRTQQEDSAVYLCASSGYRGVNTEAFFGQGTRLTVV.

J is TRBJ2-2 and V is TRBV5-6; weak D call: TRBD2 (6 bases). The V gene lost 4 bases and the J gene lost 5 bases, with 18 bases spanning the gap. The CDR3 is 16 amino acids. In germline, CDR1 is SGHDT, CDR2 YYEEEE. CDR3 sequence reads: CASSPGPGGRTGELFF. CDR3 DNA sequence: TGTGCCAGCAGCCCTGGCCCCGGAGGGAGGACCGGGGAGCTGTTTTTT.

This clonotype was recorded a few times. The chain carries TRBV27 and TRBJ2-2; perhaps TRBD2 as D (6 bases). Germline lookup yields CDR1 MNHEY and CDR2 SMNVEV (reference sequence). This CDR3 has 17 residues. Trimming left V 2 bases short and J 7 bases short, with 20 bases between. The CDR3 DNA reads TGTGCCAGCAGTTTACCCCCGGGACTTGGATCTAGCGGGGAGCTGTTTTTT. Translation gives CASSLPPGLGSSGELFF.

The chain couples TRBV27 to TRBJ2-1; TRBD2 is a possible D gene (5 bases). CDR3 size: 13 residues. V lost 8 bases to trimming and J lost 1 base, with 9 bases between them. The germline gives CDR1 MNHEY, CDR2 SMNVEV (reference sequence). CDR3 DNA sequence: TGTGCCAGCGCCGGGGAGTCCTACAATGAGCAGTTCTTC. It yields the protein CASAGESYNEQFF.

This clonotype appeared a few times. This chain joins TRBV7-2 and TRBJ2-7, with D possibly TRBD1 on 5 matching bases. From germline, CDR1 is SGHTA and CDR2 FQGNSA. The CDR3 spans 15 residues. Trimming pared 2 bases from V and 2 bases from J, leaving 13 bases between. The CDR3 DNA follows: TGTGCCAGCAGCTTATCACAGGTCCCTACCTACGAGCAGTACGTC. Translating it yields CASSLSQVPTYEQYV.

The chain carries TRBV9 and TRBJ1-1; tentatively, D is TRBD1 (5 bases). The germline V gene has CDR1 SGDLS and CDR2 YYNGEE. The CDR3 extends over 14 amino acids. Between the trimmed V and J ends, which lost 0 bases and 10 bases, there was a span of 16 bases. CDR3 DNA sequence: TGTGCCAGCAGCGTAGTAGGGGAGGCACAGTTAGCTTTCTTT. Translating it yields CASSVVGEAQLAFF.

The rearrangement joins TRBV27 to TRBJ1-2; maybe TRBD1 (6 bases). CDR3 length: 12 residues. The V end was cut by 8 bases, the J end by 4 bases, with 11 bases between. CDR1 and CDR2 (germline): MNHEY, SMNVEV (reference sequence). In DNA form, the CDR3 reads TGTGCCAGCGCTGGGGGCAGCTATGGCTACACCTTC. This gives the protein CASAGGSYGYTF.

The rearrangement joins TRBV4-3 to TRBJ2-3; D may be TRBD2 (7 bases). The germline V gene has CDR1 LGHNA and CDR2 YSLEER. V lost 1 base to trimming and J lost 4 bases, with 15 bases between them. CDR3 size: 16 residues. CDR3 in amino acids: CASSQALGGRADTQYF. CDR3 in DNA: TGCGCCAGCAGCCAAGCTTTGGGGGGGCGGGCAGATACGCAGTATTTT.

This chain connects TRBV19 to TRBJ1-1; the D is unclear. Germline V CDR1 and CDR2: LNHDA, SQIVND (reference sequence). Trimming pared 3 bases from V and 2 bases from J, leaving 7 bases between. The CDR3 length is 13 residues. CDR3 in amino acids: CASSMEGNTEAFF. In DNA form, the CDR3 reads TGTGCCAGTAGTATGGAGGGTAACACTGAAGCTTTCTTT.

This clonotype was seen at least ten times. J is TRBJ2-1 and V is TRBV7-9, with 9 bases lining up with TRBD1. The V segment lost 0 bases and the J segment 7 bases; nucleotides outside the gene matches: 10. The CDR3 spans 17 residues. Germline V gene lookup returns CDR1 SEHNR and CDR2 FQNEAQ (reference sequence). The CDR3 sequence: CASSLARGTGYANEQFF. The CDR3 coding sequence is TGTGCCAGCAGCTTAGCGCGGGGGACAGGGTATGCGAATGAGCAGTTCTTC.

This clonotype was observed many times. V usage is TRBV6-2 or TRBV6-3 and J usage is TRBJ2-7; weak D call: TRBD1 (5 bases). The germline CDR1 and CDR2 sequences are MNHEY and SVGEGT. This CDR3 has 14 residues. V was trimmed by 7 bases and J by 6 bases, leaving 19 bases between them. The CDR3 spells CASTQGKGLGEQYV. CDR3 coding DNA: TGTGCCAGCACCCAGGGTAAGGGGCTGGGCGAGCAGTACGTC.